The clone carrying this T cell receptor beta chain was found many times. Its antigen is unidentified. Clinicians made diagnoses from clinical symptoms, serum thyroxine, TRAb, thyroid ultrasound and orbital computed tomography. The sample belongs to a study of Graves' ophthalmopathy and Graves' hyperthyroidism. Regarding the study as a whole: Blood also harbored most expanded thyroid clonotypes above 0.001 frequency.

Amplified material comprised TCR beta CDR3 regions derived from RNA transcripts. After a first-round RT-PCR with HTBI primers, a second-round multiplex PCR was run. TCRdb passed the multiplex PCR reads through MiXCR, listing each CDR3 protein once. The table lists some 410,000 distinct CDR3 sequences, about 21% of them singletons. The clonotype originates from a woman aged 18-29 years with stable Graves' hyperthyroidism. Sequencing was done on a sample of peripheral blood.

The CDR3 DNA reads as TGTGCCAGCAGCTTAACCCGGACTAGCGGGAGCTACGAGCAGTACTTC. As protein: CASSLTRTSGSYEQYF. The chain uses TRBV7-3 and TRBJ2-7, with 13 bases that match TRBD2. Trimming at V came to 0 bases and at J to 3 bases, leaving 2 bases not matched to a gene. This CDR3 contains 16 residues. Germline CDR1 is SGHTA and CDR2 is FQGTGA.